This T cell receptor (beta chain) was captured by sequencing in a study of cytomegalovirus exposure and HLA in healthy donors. Although they were nominally healthy when sampled, donors likely had unrecorded immune exposures. With regard to this clone: Its antigen is currently unknown.

PCR amplification relied on 60 Vbeta primers (plus 13 Jbeta primers). The table came from immunoSEQ multiplex PCR; TCRdb's copy has only in-frame clones and leaves some out. The table counts about 200,000 clones; roughly 0.98% lies in the top ten. Study-wide results and limits: Per a prior analysis, the majority of TCR beta V segments were productive roughly 90% or roughly 30% of the time. The majority of CMV-associated TCR beta chains were reported as apparently HLA-restricted in a later analysis. Follow-up analysis found HLA locus-dependent TCR association rates, highest for DRB1 and lowest for HLA-C.

This receptor was obtained from a woman aged 25 to 45 in good health and CMV-seropositive. The sequenced material came from PBMCs.

CDR3 sequence: CASRFGGETQYF. The CDR3 DNA is TGTGCCAGTAGATTTGGAGGCGAGACCCAGTACTTC. The chain has TRBV19 and TRBJ2-5; tentative D call: TRBD2 (5 bases). Trimming took 6 bases from V and 5 from J, leaving 10 bases between them. CDR3 length equals 12 residues. Per germline, CDR1 LNHDA and CDR2 SQIVND (reference sequence).